A selection of T cell receptor beta chains follows, all from one sample in a study of chemoradiotherapy in HPV16-positive cancers. Data came from immunoSEQ multiplex PCR; TCRdb stores just in-frame clones and leaves some out. Among about 15,000 clones listed, just over 90% were seen once. The sequencing here drew on blood, taken from a patient who underwent chemoradiotherapy. These receptors were taken from a human donor with HPV-associated anogenital cancer. Each CDR3 is given with its conserved first and last residue.

J gene | V gene | CDR3 protein
TRBJ1-1 | TRBV18 | CASSPLDKNTEAFF
TRBJ1-2 | TRBV29-1 | CSVEDWRTTGGGTNYGYTF
TRBJ1-1 | TRBV4-1 | CASSQYRGAATNTEAFF
TRBJ1-1 | TRBV10-2 | CASSGRGLSEAFF
TRBJ1-2 | TRBV6-5 | CASSLTGPANYGYTF
TRBJ2-7 | TRBV11-2 | CASSLDLGNSYEQYF
TRBJ2-5 | TRBV27 | CASSLYSKETQYF
TRBJ2-1 | TRBV5-1 | CASSLRQGVSYNEQFF
TRBJ1-1 | TRBV4-1 | CASSQDPDRTEAFF
TRBJ1-1 | TRBV27 | CASSLGKSGLRAFF
TRBJ2-4 | TRBV7-9 | CASSLLSEENIQYF
TRBJ2-3 | TRBV6-5 | CASSYERGGWDTQYF
TRBJ1-6 | TRBV7-9 | CASSLEGTPNSPLHF
TRBJ1-5 | TRBV5-6 | CASSLRQGRGYSNQPQHF
TRBJ1-1 | TRBV10-3 | CAISEQGTEAFF
TRBJ2-3 | TRBV25-1 | CASSESGTGRADTQYF
TRBJ2-3 | TRBV9 | CASQGADTQYF
TRBJ2-1 | TRBV5-1 | CASSLRLAGGHDEQFF
TRBJ2-7 | TRBV4-1 | CASSQAEGGSYEQYF
TRBJ2-5 | TRBV5-1 | CASSPGQGPGETQYF
TRBJ1-5 | TRBV9 | CASSVVGQSNQPQHF
TRBJ2-6 | TRBV5-1 | CASSLRDRATSGANVLTF
TRBJ1-1 | TRBV30 | CAWSVLNRGPNTEAFF
TRBJ1-3 | TRBV6-1 | CASSEAGHLPQGGNTIYF
TRBJ2-7 | TRBV5-1 | CASSLDLGATYEQYF
TRBJ1-4 | TRBV19 | CASSINQGPSTNEKLFF
TRBJ2-2 | TRBV11-3 | CASSKGQGTTGELFF
TRBJ1-2 | TRBV4-1 | CASSQVRTGDYGYTF
TRBJ2-1 | TRBV6-5 | CASSYSSGGAVEQFF
TRBJ1-2 | TRBV18 | CASSPVAGMLANYGYTF
TRBJ2-7 | TRBV5-4 | CASSLVGVKEQYF
TRBJ1-2 | TRBV19 | CASSMAGPQGGGYTF
TRBJ1-6 | TRBV18 | CASSRDISNSPLHF
TRBJ1-5 | TRBV11-2 | CASSWGTGVQPQHF
TRBJ2-5 | TRBV5-6 | CASSLEGVQETQYF
TRBJ2-7 | TRBV27 | CASAPGTGSEQYF
TRBJ1-2 | TRBV18 | CASSPDRVDGYTF
TRBJ2-1 | TRBV19 | CASSITSNEQFF
TRBJ2-1 | TRBV7-3 | CASSPELAGGNEQFF
TRBJ1-3 | TRBV4-1 | CASSPSSGNTIYF
TRBJ1-3 | TRBV18 | CASSPPGGSHPGNTIYF
TRBJ2-1 | TRBV18 | CASSPGTRDYNEQFF
TRBJ2-7 | TRBV5-4 | CASSLSVGGYEQYF
TRBJ2-7 | TRBV5-4 | CASSYGQSVTYEQYF
TRBJ2-7 | TRBV15 | CATSVGGGLGYEQYF
TRBJ1-2 | TRBV7-2 | CASSLWQNYGYTF
TRBJ2-7 | TRBV7-2 | CASSSTDSTAYEQYF
TRBJ1-1 | TRBV5-1 | CASQIQVNTEAFF
TRBJ2-7 | TRBV6-5 | CASRPDGYSYEQYF
TRBJ2-3 | TRBV4-2 | CASSQASGGADTQYF
TRBJ2-7 | TRBV5-4 | CASSLAWPTGANYEQYF
TRBJ2-3 | TRBV9 | CASSVGDRLTDTQYF
TRBJ1-1 | TRBV6-1 | CASQTGAERNTEAFF